The 17 T cell receptor beta chains in this list originate from one sample, sequenced in a study of OX40 agonist ivuxolimab in advanced cancers. Repertoires were generated with immunoSEQ multiplex PCR, while TCRdb's copy carries only in-frame clones and drops some. The sample shows about 5,000 clones, 60% to 70% of them seen only once. The sequencing used CD4+ or CD8+ T cells sorted from blood, collected in a trial of the OX40 agonist ivuxolimab. The source is an adult with an advanced solid tumor such as melanoma, head and neck, liver or kidney cancer.

The gene calls are TRBV5-6 and TRBJ2-7; D call uncertain. Trimming took 6 bases from V and 2 from J, leaving 12 bases between them. The germline CDR1 and CDR2 sequences are SGHDT and YYEEEE. This CDR3 is built from 13 residues. The CDR3 nucleotides are TGTGCCAGCAAAGACGGGCTAGCCTACGAGCAGTACTTC. It codes for CASKDGLAYEQYF.

This sequence joins TRBV5-1 and TRBJ1-4; weak D call: TRBD1 (6 bases). CDR1 and CDR2 from the germline V gene are SGHRS and YFSETQ. V was shortened by 0 bases and J by 0 bases, with 9 bases between the two germline ends. CDR3 length: 16 amino acids. As DNA, the CDR3 is TGCGCCAGCAGCTTGGGGGACACCGCAACTAATGAAAAACTGTTTTTT. This translates into CASSLGDTATNEKLFF.

This chain links TRBV28 with TRBJ1-3; D is undetermined. V lost 2 bases to trimming and J lost 5 bases, with 13 bases between them. Germline V gene sequence: CDR1 MDHEN, CDR2 SYDVKM. The CDR3 is 15 amino acids. The chain's CDR3 is CASSLRTSSRNTIYF. The CDR3, as DNA: TGTGCCAGCAGTTTACGGACCTCGAGCAGAAACACCATATATTTT.

Only one count was recorded for this clone. The rearrangement uses TRBV7-9 and TRBJ1-5; D call uncertain. Per the germline V gene, CDR1 is SEHNR and CDR2 is FQNEAQ (reference sequence). Trimming took 5 bases from V and 4 from J, leaving 6 bases between them. There are 12 residues in the CDR3. The CDR3 protein is CASSPGNQPQHF. In DNA, the CDR3 is TGTGCCAGCAGCCCGGGGAATCAGCCCCAGCATTTT. Full variable domain (rest looked up from reference TRBV7-9 and TRBJ1-5): DTGVSQNPRHKITKRGQNVTFRCDPISEHNRLYWYRQTLGQGPEFLTYFQNEAQLEKSRLLSDRFSAERPKGSFSTLEIQRTEQGDSAMYLCASSPGNQPQHFGDGTRLSIL.

The CDR3 DNA sequence: TGTGCCAGCAGTTTGATCATTAGCGAGCAGTACTTC. It encodes CASSLIISEQYF. The chain uses TRBV28 and TRBJ2-7; D is uncertain. The V and J ends lost 3 bases and 6 bases respectively, with 9 bases between them. Germline V gives CDR1 MDHEN, CDR2 SYDVKM. The CDR3 consists of 12 residues.

The V gene is TRBV6-1, the J gene TRBJ1-1, with D maybe TRBD1 (5 bases). Trimming removed 2 bases at V and 5 bases at J, with 21 bases between. The germline V gene encodes CDR1 MNHNS and CDR2 SASEGT. The CDR3 totals 17 residues. The CDR3 here is CASSEIWKGRAATEAFF. The CDR3 DNA is TGTGCCAGCAGTGAAATTTGGAAGGGGCGGGCTGCGACTGAAGCTTTCTTT.

This clone is a singleton in its sample. A far larger clone is off by one base, so a read error is likely. The V and J genes are TRBV5-2 and TRBJ2-2; TRBD2 was called by the table and not checked on the DNA. TRBV5-2 is deemed a pseudogene. The CDR3 runs to 16 residues. This CDR3 reads CASKDRHRGSTGELFF. CDR3 bases: TGTGCCAGCAAGGATCGGCACCGGGGGAGCACCGGGGAGCTGTTTTTT.

The CDR3 DNA reads as TGTGCCAGTAGTACCACCGGGACAGGTCTAAATGGCTACACCTTC. This translates into CASSTTGTGLNGYTF. The V and J genes are TRBV19 and TRBJ1-2, with 8 bases lining up with TRBD1. CDR1 is LNHDA, CDR2 SQIVND, per germline (reference sequence). Trimming removed 4 bases from V and 6 bases from J; junction bases left unmatched: 10. This CDR3 region has 15 residues.

The CDR3 DNA is TGTGCCAGCCTCCCGGGGTCTGGAAACACCATATATTTT. Residues: CASLPGSGNTIYF. The gene calls are TRBV2 and TRBJ1-3, with D hard to call. V was trimmed by 8 bases and J by 1 base, leaving 9 bases between them. This CDR3 has 13 amino acids. Per germline, CDR1 SNHLY and CDR2 FYNNEI.

This chain uses TRBV7-3 with TRBJ1-6, with D perhaps TRBD1 (5 bases). Germline loops: CDR1 SGHTA, CDR2 FQGTGA. The CDR3 sequence is 14 residues long. The germline V and J ends were trimmed by 2 bases and 7 bases, with 9 bases remaining between them. This CDR3 reads CASSLDSINSPLHF. In nucleotides, the CDR3 is TGTGCCAGCAGCTTAGACAGTATAAATTCACCCCTCCACTTT.

The chain employs TRBV6-6 and TRBJ1-5; no reliable D call. V dropped 1 base and J dropped 9 bases, with 13 bases sitting between them. Germline values: CDR1 MNHNY, CDR2 SVGAGI (reference sequence). The CDR3 totals 14 residues. CDR3 nucleotides: TGTGCCAGCAGTTACTTGGCCTTGGCAGGGCCCCAGCATTTT. It codes for CASSYLALAGPQHF.

The J gene is TRBJ1-1, the V gene TRBV19; maybe TRBD1 (5 bases). The CDR3 totals 13 residues. V lost 5 bases and J 1 base, leaving 8 bases between the germline ends. CDR1 and CDR2 (germline): LNHDA, SQIVND (reference sequence). The DNA for the CDR3 is TGTGCCAGTAGTCGACAGTGGAACACTGAAGCTTTCTTT. Its protein is CASSRQWNTEAFF. Full variable domain (remainder filled in from reference TRBV19 and TRBJ1-1): DGGITQSPKYLFRKEGQNVTLSCEQNLNHDAMYWYRQDPGQGLRLIYYSQIVNDFQKGDIAEGYSVSREKKESFPLTVTSAQKNPTAFYLCASSRQWNTEAFFGQGTRLTVV.

The chain uses TRBV27 and TRBJ1-1; tentatively, D is TRBD1 (5 bases). The CDR3 loop spans 14 amino acids. Germline V gives CDR1 MNHEY, CDR2 SMNVEV (reference sequence). V was cut by 0 bases and J by 3 bases, with 8 bases left in between. The CDR3 region is CASSLSEGYTEAFF. CDR3 in DNA: TGTGCCAGCAGTTTATCGGAGGGGTACACTGAAGCTTTCTTT.

This clone was counted only a few times. The rearrangement links TRBV5-6 to TRBJ1-2, with a possible D match to TRBD1 (6 bases). The germline V gene has CDR1 SGHDT and CDR2 YYEEEE. The CDR3 sequence is 11 residues long. V was clipped by 0 bases and J by 12 bases, with 9 bases between them. CDR3 sequence: CASSLGQEDTF. The CDR3 DNA reads TGTGCCAGCAGCTTGGGACAGGAGGACACCTTC.

The V call is TRBV28, the J call TRBJ2-5; 10 nucleotides line up with TRBD1. Germline lookup yields CDR1 MDHEN and CDR2 SYDVKM. The V and J ends lost 6 bases and 5 bases, in that order; junction bases with no gene match: 9. This CDR3 has 15 amino acids. CDR3 protein: CASSPRDRGRETQYF. CDR3 DNA: TGTGCCAGCAGCCCCCGGGACAGGGGTCGGGAGACCCAGTACTTC. Based on the CDR3 plus reference TRBV28 and TRBJ2-5, the full variable domain is DVKVTQSSRYLVKRTGEKVFLECVQDMDHENMFWYRQDPGLGLRLIYFSYDVKMKEKGDIPEGYSVSREKKERFSLILESASTNQTSMYLCASSPRDRGRETQYFGPGTRLLVL.

In nucleotides, the CDR3 is TGTGCCAGCAGCCCGGACGGAATGTACGAGCAGTACTTC. Its protein product is CASSPDGMYEQYF. The chain uses TRBV7-9 and TRBJ2-7; D gene uncertain. Deletions cut 5 bases from V and 4 bases from J, with 12 bases between. Germline CDR1 reads SEHNR; CDR2 reads FQNEAQ (reference sequence). The CDR3 covers 13 residues.

This clone was seen more than once but under ten times. The chain joins TRBV7-3 to TRBJ2-3, with 11 nucleotides matching TRBD2. Looked up from germline, CDR1 is SGHTA and CDR2 is FQGTGA. The trim removed 4 bases at V and 6 bases at J, leaving 9 bases unmatched. CDR3 length equals 16 residues. CDR3 sequence: CASSSLAGGPPDTQYF. CDR3 DNA: TGTGCCAGCAGCTCTCTAGCGGGGGGCCCCCCCGATACGCAGTATTTT.